Presented here are 32 T cell receptor beta chains from one specimen sequenced in a study of blood T cell repertoires in COVID-19. Generated by immunoSEQ multiplex PCR, the TCRdb table keeps only in-frame clones and is missing some. This table has 72,000 or so clones, approximately 90% appearing once. Sequencing used peripheral blood. The receptors were gathered from a woman older than 75 with acute or convalescent COVID-19.

This clone was recorded a few times. This rearrangement joins TRBV10-1 to TRBJ2-3; 7 positions agree with TRBD2. J was trimmed by 1 base and V by 2 bases; bases with no gene match: 9. Germline CDR1 and CDR2: WNHNN and SYGVQD (reference sequence). This CDR3 has 17 amino acids. In DNA, the CDR3 is TGCGCCAGCAGTGAGCTCTTCCCTAGCGGAGGCACAGATACGCAGTATTTT. Its translation: CASSELFPSGGTDTQYF.

V and J are TRBV9 and TRBJ1-3, with D possibly TRBD1 on 5 matching bases. CDR1 and CDR2 (germline): SGDLS, YYNGEE. The CDR3 is made up of 14 amino acids. V was clipped by 1 base and J by 4 bases, with 9 bases between them. CDR3 loop: CASSVTGRGNTIYF. DNA of the CDR3: TGTGCCAGCAGCGTAACAGGTCGAGGAAACACCATATATTTT. Based on the CDR3 plus reference TRBV9 and TRBJ1-3, the full variable domain is DSGVTQTPKHLITATGQRVTLRCSPRSGDLSVYWYQQSLDQGLQFLIQYYNGEERAKGNILERFSAQQFPDLHSELNLSSLELGDSALYFCASSVTGRGNTIYFGEGSWLTVV.

The chain has TRBV27 and TRBJ2-7, with 12 nucleotides matching TRBD1. The V gene's germline CDR1 is MNHEY and CDR2 SMNVEV (reference sequence). The CDR3 is 15 residues long. V was pared by 4 bases and J by 6 bases, with 7 bases of the junction left unmatched. CDR3 sequence: CASSSGQGAPGEQYF. CDR3 DNA: TGTGCCAGCAGTTCGGGACAGGGGGCGCCTGGCGAGCAGTACTTC.

The CDR3 nucleotides are TGTGCCAGCAGCTTAACAGGGGGTCCCTACAATGAGCAGTTCTTC. Protein product: CASSLTGGPYNEQFF. The chain carries TRBV7-3 and TRBJ2-1; perhaps TRBD1 as D (6 bases). The CDR3 consists of 15 residues. V lost 0 bases to trimming and J lost 2 bases, with 8 bases between them. Germline V CDR1 and CDR2: SGHTA, FQGTGA.

The chain has TRBV10-3 and TRBJ2-7; D unclear. V lost 8 bases and J 7 bases, leaving 15 bases between the germline ends. CDR1 is ENHRY and CDR2 is SYGVKD in the germline V gene. The CDR3 extends over 12 amino acids. CDR3 in DNA: TGTGCCATCTCCCCCCACACGAAGGAGCAGTACTTC. Its translation is CAISPHTKEQYF.

This sequence joins TRBV5-4 and TRBJ1-1; TRBD1 matches at 10 bases. The germline CDR1 and CDR2 sequences are SGHNT and YYREEE (reference sequence). V gave up 4 bases and J gave up 3 bases; unmatched junction bases: 9. This CDR3 spans 16 amino acids. DNA for the CDR3: TGTGCCAGCAGCCCCGGACAGGGGGGACTTTACACTGAAGCTTTCTTT. Translation gives CASSPGQGGLYTEAFF.

V and J are TRBV4-1 and TRBJ1-5; the match to TRBD1 covers 7 bases. V lost 6 bases and J lost 9; bases outside the gene matches: 14. This CDR3 is built from 15 residues. Germline values: CDR1 MGHRA, CDR2 YSYEKL. In DNA, the CDR3 is TGCGCCAGCAGTCAGGACGGACAGGACTATAGGCCCCAGCATTTT. Protein sequence: CASSQDGQDYRPQHF.

The chain joins TRBV5-1 to TRBJ2-7, with unresolved D. Germline lookup yields CDR1 SGHRS and CDR2 YFSETQ. V lost 0 bases, J lost 6 bases, and 10 bases lay in between. CDR3 length: 13 amino acids. The DNA of the CDR3 is TGCGCCAGCAGCTTGGTTCCCCCGCGCGAGCAGTACTTC. This translates into CASSLVPPREQYF.

This chain connects TRBV6-5 to TRBJ2-3; the match to TRBD2 covers 8 bases. Trimming at V came to 7 bases and at J to 0 bases, leaving 6 bases not matched to a gene. This CDR3 is built from 15 residues. CDR1 MNHEY and CDR2 SVGAGI come from the germline V gene. DNA of the CDR3: TGTGCCAGCACCGAAAGCGGGAGAAGCACAGATACGCAGTATTTT. Amino acids: CASTESGRSTDTQYF.

This chain uses TRBV6-2 or TRBV6-3 with TRBJ1-6; TRBD1 matches 7 bases. Germline CDR1 reads MNHEY; CDR2 reads SVGEGT. Losses at the gene ends were 6 bases for V and 9 bases for J; bases not matched to a gene: 8. The CDR3 is 14 amino acids. CDR3 DNA sequence: TGTGCCAGCAGCTCTGGACAGGCCGGTTCACCCCTCCACTTT. Amino acid sequence: CASSSGQAGSPLHF.

The chain couples TRBV28 to TRBJ2-2, with 7 bases aligning to TRBD1. The V and J ends lost 6 bases and 3 bases, in that order; junction bases with no gene match: 4. CDR3 length: 14 amino acids. Germline CDR1 and CDR2: MDHEN and SYDVKM. CDR3 sequence reads: CASSTDRDTGELFF. CDR3 DNA: TGTGCCAGCAGCACTGACAGGGACACCGGGGAGCTGTTTTTT.

The chain joins TRBV6-5 to TRBJ1-3, with no clear D. The ends were cut back, 8 bases at V and 0 bases at J, with 14 bases in the middle. The CDR3 covers 15 residues. Germline V gene data show CDR1 as MNHEY and CDR2 as SVGAGI. This CDR3 reads CASEYGGSSGNTIYF. The CDR3 DNA sequence: TGTGCCAGCGAGTACGGAGGGAGCTCTGGAAACACCATATATTTT.

The chain carries TRBV4-2 and TRBJ1-2; a possible D gene is TRBD1 (6 bases). Trimming pared 4 bases from V and 0 bases from J, leaving 12 bases between. From germline, CDR1 is LGHNA and CDR2 YNFKEQ. This CDR3 has 15 amino acids. Here the CDR3 DNA reads TGTGCCAGCAGCCCCCACAGGGAAGCTAACTATGGCTACACCTTC. It codes for CASSPHREANYGYTF.

J is TRBJ1-5 and V is TRBV5-5, with 7 bases that match TRBD1. After removal of 4 bases from V and 2 bases from J, the junction contained 6 bases not matched to a gene. The germline gives CDR1 SGHKS, CDR2 YYEKEE (reference sequence). The length of the CDR3 is 15 residues. CDR3 protein: CASSQTGVRNQPQHF. The CDR3 bases are TGTGCCAGCAGCCAAACAGGGGTACGCAATCAGCCCCAGCATTTT.

This clone was seen a few times. V usage is TRBV5-1 and J usage is TRBJ2-5; D gene ambiguous. The CDR3 covers 13 residues. V was pared by 6 bases and J by 1 base, with 10 bases between. The germline gives CDR1 SGHRS, CDR2 YFSETQ. The CDR3 DNA sequence: TGCGCCAGCACTCTGAGGCCCCAAGAGACCCAGTACTTC. Translating it yields CASTLRPQETQYF.

The J gene is TRBJ2-2, the V gene TRBV5-4; 8 positions agree with TRBD1. Germline CDR1 is SGHNT and CDR2 is YYREEE (reference sequence). The length of the CDR3 is 14 residues. The ends lost 6 bases at V and 6 bases at J; junction bases unmatched: 7. The CDR3 DNA follows: TGTGCCAGCACCTCCTCGACAGGGGCCGGGGAGCTGTTTTTT. Its translation: CASTSSTGAGELFF.

V and J are TRBV7-2 and TRBJ1-4; no definite D call. The CDR3 has 14 residues. V lost 2 bases and J lost 8, with 12 bases in between. CDR1 SGHTA and CDR2 FQGNSA come from the germline V gene. CDR3 coding DNA: TGTGCCAGCAGCTTACTACCTCACGGGGAAAAACTGTTTTTT. Translated, it gives CASSLLPHGEKLFF.

J is TRBJ2-2 and V is TRBV9; tentative D call: TRBD1 (5 bases). The V gene lost 0 bases and the J gene lost 0 bases, with 6 bases spanning the gap. CDR1 is SGDLS and CDR2 is YYNGEE in the germline V gene. This CDR3 has 15 residues. The CDR3 sequence: CASSVGQTNTGELFF. As DNA, the CDR3 is TGTGCCAGCAGCGTAGGACAGACGAACACCGGGGAGCTGTTTTTT.

This sequence joins TRBV10-1 and TRBJ1-2; 7 nucleotides line up with TRBD1. The CDR3 has 13 amino acids. Germline assignment: CDR1 WNHNN and CDR2 SYGVQD (reference sequence). V trimming: 7 bases; J trimming: 3 bases; junction bases outside the gene matches: 5. DNA of the CDR3: TGCGCCAGCACGACAGGGATGGACTATGGCTACACCTTC. It yields the protein CASTTGMDYGYTF.

Concerning this clone itself: Other DNA sequences of this sample code for an identical CDR3. CDR3 protein: CASSLGQGYGYTF. The CDR3, as DNA: TGTGCCAGCAGTTTAGGACAGGGCTATGGCTACACCTTC. The chain employs TRBV12-3 or TRBV12-4 and TRBJ1-2; 7 nucleotides align to TRBD1. Trimming took 1 base from V and 4 from J; bases not matched to a gene: 0. The CDR3 contains 13 residues.

CDR3 bases: TGTGCCAGCAGTAAGACAGGGGTTGATGGCTACACCTTC. Its protein product is CASSKTGVDGYTF. The gene calls are TRBV12-3 or TRBV12-4 and TRBJ1-2; 8 bases fit TRBD1. The CDR3 spans 13 residues. Trimming cost V 5 bases and J 6 bases; bases outside gene matches: 5.

This chain joins TRBV2 and TRBJ2-1, with 8 bases that match TRBD2. With 5 bases clipped from V and 4 bases from J, the junction kept 7 bases outside the gene matches. Germline V CDR1 and CDR2: SNHLY, FYNNEI. The CDR3 runs 15 residues. The CDR3 DNA reads as TGTGCCAGCAGTAATAGCGGGATAGTATACAATGAGCAGTTCTTC. It translates to CASSNSGIVYNEQFF. Supplemented by reference TRBV2 and TRBJ2-1, the full variable domain reads EPEVTQTPSHQVTQMGQEVILRCVPISNHLYFYWYRQILGQKVEFLVSFYNNEISEKSEIFDDQFSVERPDGSNFTLKIRSTKLEDSAMYFCASSNSGIVYNEQFFGPGTRLTVL.

This chain uses TRBV28 with TRBJ1-2; TRBD1 is a possible D gene (5 bases). The CDR3 totals 11 residues. With 10 bases removed from V and 3 bases from J, the gap between germline ends came to 9 bases. The V gene's germline CDR1 is MDHEN and CDR2 SYDVKM. The CDR3 DNA is TGTGCCATCCAGGGTGACTATGGCTACACCTTC. Amino acid sequence: CAIQGDYGYTF.

The V and J genes are TRBV29-1 and TRBJ1-1, with a weak D call TRBD1 (6 bases). Trimming took 7 bases from V and 1 from J, leaving 7 bases between them. Germline CDR1 is SQVTM and CDR2 is ANQGSEA. The CDR3 sequence is 11 residues long. Written as DNA, the CDR3 is TGCAGCGGACAGGAGAACACTGAAGCTTTCTTT. Translating gives CSGQENTEAFF.

The chain recombines TRBV19 with TRBJ1-5; TRBD1 is a possible D gene (5 bases). The CDR3 covers 14 residues. Germline loops: CDR1 LNHDA, CDR2 SQIVND (reference sequence). The ends were cut back, 3 bases at V and 7 bases at J, with 13 bases in the middle. The CDR3 loop reads CASSIGAWGQPQHF. The CDR3, as DNA: TGTGCCAGTAGTATCGGCGCCTGGGGCCAGCCCCAGCATTTT.

Only a few counts were recorded for this clone. V is TRBV6-5 and J is TRBJ1-5, with D possibly matching TRBD1 (5 bases). The V end was cut by 4 bases, the J end by 4 bases, with 14 bases between. The CDR3 sequence is 15 residues long. The germline V gene encodes CDR1 MNHEY and CDR2 SVGAGI. This CDR3 is CASSSGGGGNQPQHF. The CDR3 nucleotides read TGTGCCAGCAGTTCGGGCGGGGGGGGTAATCAGCCCCAGCATTTT.

The chain is built from TRBV2 and TRBJ1-4; D unresolved. Trimming pared 3 bases from V and 0 bases from J, leaving 8 bases between. Per germline, CDR1 SNHLY and CDR2 FYNNEI. CDR3 length: 15 amino acids. CDR3 DNA: TGTGCCAGCAGTGACATCCCATCAACTAATGAAAAACTGTTTTTT. Amino acid sequence: CASSDIPSTNEKLFF. Full variable domain (rest looked up from reference TRBV2 and TRBJ1-4): EPEVTQTPSHQVTQMGQEVILRCVPISNHLYFYWYRQILGQKVEFLVSFYNNEISEKSEIFDDQFSVERPDGSNFTLKIRSTKLEDSAMYFCASSDIPSTNEKLFFGSGTQLSVL.

This chain uses TRBV6-5 with TRBJ1-2; weak D call: TRBD1 (6 bases). This CDR3 region has 14 residues. Germline V gene sequence: CDR1 MNHEY, CDR2 SVGAGI. Trimming pared 0 bases from V and 3 bases from J, leaving 8 bases between. CDR3 bases: TGTGCCAGCAGTTACTCGGACAGACACTATGGCTACACCTTC. This gives the protein CASSYSDRHYGYTF.

The rearrangement joins TRBV4-1 to TRBJ2-1, with a possible D match to TRBD1 (6 bases). CDR1 is MGHRA, CDR2 YSYEKL, per germline. The CDR3 is 18 residues long. Trimming took 2 bases from V and 2 from J, leaving 19 bases between them. CDR3 in amino acids: CASSQPEKIGTPYNEQFF. The CDR3 DNA sequence: TGCGCCAGCAGCCAACCAGAGAAAATCGGGACACCCTACAATGAGCAGTTCTTC.

The chain combines TRBV5-1 with TRBJ2-3, with 7 bases fitting TRBD1. The CDR3 length is 16 residues. Per germline, CDR1 SGHRS and CDR2 YFSETQ. Trimming at V came to 0 bases and at J to 2 bases, leaving 6 bases not matched to a gene. The CDR3 region has the DNA TGCGCCAGCAGCTTGGCTCCGGGACAGTTCACAGATACGCAGTATTTT. Protein product: CASSLAPGQFTDTQYF.

The V gene is TRBV7-2, the J gene TRBJ2-1, with a weak D call TRBD2 (7 bases). Trimming removed 0 bases at V and 3 bases at J, with 9 bases between. The CDR3 is 15 amino acids. CDR1 SGHTA and CDR2 FQGNSA come from the germline V gene. CDR3 sequence: CASSLAGGHYNEQFF. The CDR3 bases are TGTGCCAGCAGCTTAGCGGGGGGGCACTACAATGAGCAGTTCTTC.

The J gene is TRBJ1-2, the V gene TRBV19, with D unclear. Trimming removed 3 bases at V and 5 bases at J, with 16 bases between. Germline V gene sequence: CDR1 LNHDA, CDR2 SQIVND (reference sequence). The CDR3 covers 15 residues. CDR3 residues: CASSIRGTEEYGYTF. For the CDR3, the DNA is TGTGCCAGTAGTATTCGGGGAACTGAGGAGTATGGCTACACCTTC.